This T cell receptor beta chain was sequenced during a study of blood T cell repertoires in COVID-19. Study-wide context: Donors in the United States, Italy and Spain gave samples during acute or convalescent COVID-19.

Trimming took 6 bases from V and 4 from J, leaving 18 bases between them. CDR1 and CDR2 from the germline V gene are ENHRY and SYGVKD. This CDR3 is built from 15 residues. Original methodology: Reference gene primers were amplified, and this amplification served to estimate nucleated cell counts. Produced via immunoSEQ multiplex PCR; TCRdb's table is partial and in-frame only. V, J and clone size reflect that table, while D and trimming were determined from the DNA. The profile shows a few hundred thousand clones, roughly 88% of them singletons. The receptor comes from a woman aged 25 to 39 who had recovered from COVID-19. This chain uses TRBV10-3 with TRBJ1-1; TRBD1 might be the D (6 bases). The specimen was PBMCs or T cells enriched from blood (not recorded which). In nucleotides, the CDR3 is TGTGCCATCAGCCAATTATACAGGGTTGGCACTGAAGCTTTCTTT. As protein: CAISQLYRVGTEAFF.